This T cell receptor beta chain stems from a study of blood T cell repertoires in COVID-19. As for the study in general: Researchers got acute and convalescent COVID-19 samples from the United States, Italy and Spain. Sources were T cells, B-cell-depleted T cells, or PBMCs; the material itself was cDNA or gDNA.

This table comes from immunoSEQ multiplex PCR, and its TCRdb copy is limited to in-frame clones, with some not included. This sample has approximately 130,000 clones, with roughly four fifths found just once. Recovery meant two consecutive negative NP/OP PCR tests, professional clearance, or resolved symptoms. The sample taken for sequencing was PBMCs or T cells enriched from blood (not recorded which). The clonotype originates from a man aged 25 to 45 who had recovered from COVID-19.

The CDR3: CASSWTVQGGELFF. The DNA for the CDR3 is TGTGCCAGCAGTTGGACAGTACAGGGCGGGGAGCTGTTTTTT. The gene calls are TRBV6-5 and TRBJ2-2; possible D gene TRBD1, 6 bases. This CDR3 comprises 14 residues. Germline V gives CDR1 MNHEY, CDR2 SVGAGI. V lost 4 bases to trimming and J lost 7 bases, with 13 bases between them.